Listed below are T cell receptor beta chains from one sample, sequenced in a study of cytomegalovirus exposure and HLA in healthy donors. Clones were sequenced by immunoSEQ multiplex PCR, and TCRdb holds only the in-frame ones, with some missing. The table has roughly 170,000 clones, about three quarters seen once. The sample taken for sequencing was PBMCs. The receptors were gathered from a woman aged 25 to 39 in good health and CMV-seropositive. The CDR3 runs from the conserved cysteine through the conserved F or W. Each record gives: clone size, V gene, J gene, CDR3 protein. Only part of the rows carry a size: once, few, many, or a class if the clone is expanded.

>-|TRBV28|TRBJ1-2
CASSLIEDSNYGYTF
>-|TRBV12-5|TRBJ2-5
CASGLRREGGETQYF
>-|TRBV11-2|TRBJ2-7
CASSNPKQGWYEQYF
>-|TRBV28|TRBJ2-6
CAGGQTLGSGANVLTF
>few|TRBV2|TRBJ2-5
CASREVDQYF
>-|TRBV27|TRBJ1-5
CASRSGGSNQPQHF
>once|TRBV11-2|TRBJ2-7
CASSFGGPYEQYF
>few|TRBV27|TRBJ2-7
CASKEGQGVNEQYF
>once|TRBV19|TRBJ1-2
CASSTPGEGYYGYTF
>-|TRBV29-1|TRBJ2-1
CSVDGSGGNEQFF
>-|TRBV7-2|TRBJ1-3
CASSLSVVGNTIYF
>-|TRBV28|TRBJ2-3
CASSIAGAGTDTQYF
>-|TRBV30|TRBJ2-7
CAWSVRTGNHEQYF
>-|TRBV6-6|TRBJ2-7
CASSTGLAGTYEQYF
>once|TRBV5-8|TRBJ2-2
CASSFRTGGTGELFF
>-|TRBV19|TRBJ2-5
CASTPGTGFGQETQYF
>-|TRBV28|TRBJ1-2
CASSSDPGTPYGYTF
>few|TRBV5-1|TRBJ2-7
CASTLTTGANYEQYF
>-|TRBV4-1|TRBJ1-5
CASSQDRTDSNQPQHF
>once|TRBV5-1|TRBJ2-3
CASSLDGGVSTDTQYF
>-|TRBV5-4|TRBJ1-4
CASSLGQTQEKLFF
>-|TRBV7-9|TRBJ2-7
CASSLVTGENEQYF
>few|TRBV5-4|TRBJ1-5
CASSLQGGNQPQHF
>-|TRBV4-2|TRBJ2-7
CASSQDKGLAGRAGAYEQYF
>-|TRBV5-1|TRBJ2-2
CASSFSENGELFF
>few|TRBV29-1|TRBJ2-1
CSVVQGVANEQFF
>-|TRBV7-2|TRBJ1-2
CASGNRVNYGYTF